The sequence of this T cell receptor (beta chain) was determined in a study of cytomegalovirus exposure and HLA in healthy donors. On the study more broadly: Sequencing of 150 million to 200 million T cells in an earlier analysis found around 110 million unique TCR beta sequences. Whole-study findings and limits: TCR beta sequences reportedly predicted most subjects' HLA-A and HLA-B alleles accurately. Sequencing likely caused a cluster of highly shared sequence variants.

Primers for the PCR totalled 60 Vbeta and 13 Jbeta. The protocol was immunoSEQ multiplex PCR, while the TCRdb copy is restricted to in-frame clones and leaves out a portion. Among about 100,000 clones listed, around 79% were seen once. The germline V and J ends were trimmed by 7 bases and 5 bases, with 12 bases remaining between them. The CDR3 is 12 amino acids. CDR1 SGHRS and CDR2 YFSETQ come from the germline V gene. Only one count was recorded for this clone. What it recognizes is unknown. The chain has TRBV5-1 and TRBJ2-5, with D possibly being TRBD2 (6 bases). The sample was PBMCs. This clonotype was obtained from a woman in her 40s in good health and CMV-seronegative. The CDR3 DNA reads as TGCGCCAGCTCTGCCCGGGGGGAGACCCAGTACTTC. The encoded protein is CASSARGETQYF.